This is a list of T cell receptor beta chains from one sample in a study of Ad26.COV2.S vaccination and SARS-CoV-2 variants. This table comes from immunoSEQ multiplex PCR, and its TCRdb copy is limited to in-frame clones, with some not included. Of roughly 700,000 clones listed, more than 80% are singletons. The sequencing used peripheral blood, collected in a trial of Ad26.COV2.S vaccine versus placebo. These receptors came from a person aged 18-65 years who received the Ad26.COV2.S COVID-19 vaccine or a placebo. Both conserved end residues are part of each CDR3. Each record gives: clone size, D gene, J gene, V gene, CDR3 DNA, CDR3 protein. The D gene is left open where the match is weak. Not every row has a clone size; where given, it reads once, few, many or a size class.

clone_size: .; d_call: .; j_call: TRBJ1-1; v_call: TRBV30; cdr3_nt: TGTGCCTGGACAAGGGGCGCCACTGAAGCTTTCTTT; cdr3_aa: CAWTRGATEAFF
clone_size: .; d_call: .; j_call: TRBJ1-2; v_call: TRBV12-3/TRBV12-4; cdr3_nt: TGTGCCAGCAGTTTTGCGGGCGCGGGTGGCTACACCTTC; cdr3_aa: CASSFAGAGGYTF
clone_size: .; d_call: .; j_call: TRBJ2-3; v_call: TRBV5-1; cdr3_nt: TGCGCCAGCAGCTTAAAGGATACGCAGTATTTT; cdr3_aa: CASSLKDTQYF
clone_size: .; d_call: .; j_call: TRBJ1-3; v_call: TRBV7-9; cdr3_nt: TGTGCCAGCAGCTTAGGGAGCGGAAACACCATATATTTT; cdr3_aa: CASSLGSGNTIYF
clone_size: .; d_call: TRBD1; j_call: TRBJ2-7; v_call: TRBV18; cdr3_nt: TGTGCCAGCTCACTGGGAGTGAGGACAGGGGGTTACGAGCAGTACTTC; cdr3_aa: CASSLGVRTGGYEQYF
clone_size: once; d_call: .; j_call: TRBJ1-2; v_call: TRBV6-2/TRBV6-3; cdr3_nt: TGTGCCAGCAGCCCGGGCCACCGCTACACCTTC; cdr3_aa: CASSPGHRYTF
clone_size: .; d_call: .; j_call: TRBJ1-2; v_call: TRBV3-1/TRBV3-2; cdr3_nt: TGTGCCAGCAGCCAAGATACAGATTATGGCTACACCTTC; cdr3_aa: CASSQDTDYGYTF
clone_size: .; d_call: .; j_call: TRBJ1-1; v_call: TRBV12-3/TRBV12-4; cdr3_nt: TGTGCCAGCAGTTTAAACCAGAACACTGAAGCTTTCTTT; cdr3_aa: CASSLNQNTEAFF
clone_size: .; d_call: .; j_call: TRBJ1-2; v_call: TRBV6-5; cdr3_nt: TGTGCCAGCAGTTACTCGATCTCCAGGGCTAACTATGGCTACACCTTC; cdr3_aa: CASSYSISRANYGYTF
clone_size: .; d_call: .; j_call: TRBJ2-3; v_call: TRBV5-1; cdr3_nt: TGCGCCAGCAGCTTTTCGGTGCTAGCCCGCACAGATACGCAGTATTTT; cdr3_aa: CASSFSVLARTDTQYF
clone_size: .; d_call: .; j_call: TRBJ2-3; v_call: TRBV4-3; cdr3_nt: TGCGCCAGCAGCCTCTCGGAGATATACACAGATACGCAGTATTTT; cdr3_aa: CASSLSEIYTDTQYF
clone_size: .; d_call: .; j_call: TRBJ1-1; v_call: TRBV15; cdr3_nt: TGTGCCACCAGCAGGGCGAGGGGACTGAACACTGAAGCTTTCTTT; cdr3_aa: CATSRARGLNTEAFF
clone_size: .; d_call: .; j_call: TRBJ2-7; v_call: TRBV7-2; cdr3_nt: TGTGCCAGCAGTTCCTCGGGGACCTTCTCGCCCTACGAGCAGTACTTC; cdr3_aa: CASSSSGTFSPYEQYF
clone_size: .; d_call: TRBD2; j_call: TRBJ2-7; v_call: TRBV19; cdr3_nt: TGTGCCAGCCGGGGGACTAGGAGCAACGACGAGCAGTACTTC; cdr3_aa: CASRGTRSNDEQYF
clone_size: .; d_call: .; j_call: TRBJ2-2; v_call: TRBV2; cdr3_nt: TGTGCCAGCAGTGTCTCCATGAACACCGGGGAGCTGTTTTTT; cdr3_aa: CASSVSMNTGELFF
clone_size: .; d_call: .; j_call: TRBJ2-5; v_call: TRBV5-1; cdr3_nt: TGCGCCAGCAGCTCGGATACAGGGCTCGAGACCCAGTACTTC; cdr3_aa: CASSSDTGLETQYF
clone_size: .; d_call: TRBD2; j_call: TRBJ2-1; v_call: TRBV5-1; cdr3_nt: TGCGCCACCACTATTCTAGCGGGAGTTAAGAATGAGCAGTTCTTC; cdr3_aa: CATTILAGVKNEQFF
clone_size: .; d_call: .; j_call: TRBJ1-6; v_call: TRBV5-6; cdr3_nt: TGTGCCAGCACCTCGTATGGCAGGGATAACTCACCCCTCCACTTT; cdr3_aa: CASTSYGRDNSPLHF
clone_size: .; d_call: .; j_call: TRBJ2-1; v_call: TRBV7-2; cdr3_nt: TGTGCCAGCAGCTTGAACCAGGCCTGGAGTGAGCAGTTCTTC; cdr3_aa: CASSLNQAWSEQFF
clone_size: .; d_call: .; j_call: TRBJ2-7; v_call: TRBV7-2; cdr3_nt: TGTGCCAGCAGCTTAGGCAATCCCTACGAGCAGTACTTC; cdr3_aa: CASSLGNPYEQYF
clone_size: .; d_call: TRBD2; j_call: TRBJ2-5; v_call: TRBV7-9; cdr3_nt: TGTGCCAGCAGCTCACCCGGGACGGGGGGGAAGGAGACCCAGTACTTC; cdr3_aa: CASSSPGTGGKETQYF
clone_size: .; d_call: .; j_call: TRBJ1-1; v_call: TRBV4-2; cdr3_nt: TGTGCCAGCAGCCAAGATGTGAAGGGCCTGGGAACTGAAGCTTTCTTT; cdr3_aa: CASSQDVKGLGTEAFF
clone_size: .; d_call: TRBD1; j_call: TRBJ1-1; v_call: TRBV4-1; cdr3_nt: TGCGCCAGCAGCCAAGATAAAAGGAGACAGGGCATGAACACTGAAGCTTTCTTT; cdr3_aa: CASSQDKRRQGMNTEAFF
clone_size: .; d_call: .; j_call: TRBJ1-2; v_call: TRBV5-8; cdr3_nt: TGTGCCAGCAGCCCGGAAAACTATGGCTACACCTTC; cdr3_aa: CASSPENYGYTF
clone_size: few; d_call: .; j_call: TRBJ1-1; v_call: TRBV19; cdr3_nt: TGTGCCAGTAGTGACCAGGGGCTGGCTGAAGCTTTCTTT; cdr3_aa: CASSDQGLAEAFF
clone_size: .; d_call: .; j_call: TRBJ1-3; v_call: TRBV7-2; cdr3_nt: TGTGCCAGCAGCTTAACAGGGTCTGGAAACACCATATATTTT; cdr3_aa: CASSLTGSGNTIYF
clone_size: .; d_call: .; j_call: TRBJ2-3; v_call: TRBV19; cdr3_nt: TGTGCCAGTAGTATACGGGGGTTGGAATACGCGCAGTATTTT; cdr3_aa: CASSIRGLEYAQYF
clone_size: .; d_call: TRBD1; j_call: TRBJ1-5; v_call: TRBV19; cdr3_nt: TGTGCCAGTAGTATCGACAGGGGGGATCAGCCCCAGCATTTT; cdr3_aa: CASSIDRGDQPQHF
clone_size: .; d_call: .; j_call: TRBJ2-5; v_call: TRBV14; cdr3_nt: TGTGCCAGCAGCCAAGACGTCGGGACCCAGTACTTC; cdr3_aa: CASSQDVGTQYF
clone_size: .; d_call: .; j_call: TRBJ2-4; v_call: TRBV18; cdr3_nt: TGTGCCAGCTCACCTGGGTCTCAGATAAAAAACATTCAGTACTTC; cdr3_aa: CASSPGSQIKNIQYF
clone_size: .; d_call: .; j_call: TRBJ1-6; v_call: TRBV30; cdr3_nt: TGTGCCTGGACAGCTTCTTCACCCCTCCACTTT; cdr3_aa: CAWTASSPLHF
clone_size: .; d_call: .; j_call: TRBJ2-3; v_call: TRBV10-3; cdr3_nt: TGTGCCATCAGTGAGTCCGGCGTTAGCACAGATACGCAGTATTTT; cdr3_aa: CAISESGVSTDTQYF
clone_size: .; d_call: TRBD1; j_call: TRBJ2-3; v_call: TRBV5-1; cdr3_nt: TGCGCCAGCAGCTTGGAGGGGACAGGCATTAGCACAGATACGCAGTATTTT; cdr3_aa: CASSLEGTGISTDTQYF
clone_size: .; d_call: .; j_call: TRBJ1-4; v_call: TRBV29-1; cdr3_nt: TGCAGCGCCGAAAAACTGTTTTTT; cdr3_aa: CSAEKLFF
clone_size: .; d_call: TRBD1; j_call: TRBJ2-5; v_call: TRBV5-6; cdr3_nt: TGTGCCAGCAGCTTGGGTGCAGGGGGCTGGTTGGAGACCCAGTACTTC; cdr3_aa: CASSLGAGGWLETQYF
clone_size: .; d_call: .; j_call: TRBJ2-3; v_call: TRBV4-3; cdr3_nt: TGCGCCAGCAGCCTACAGCCTGACGCAGATACGCAGTATTTT; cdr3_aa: CASSLQPDADTQYF